The 16 T cell receptor beta chains below all came from one sample that was sequenced in a study of CD8 T cell repertoires and HIV-1 epitope variants. No antigen has been assigned to these receptors. Measured with immunoSEQ multiplex PCR; TCRdb has only the in-frame clones, and not every one. Altogether 4,000 to 6,000 clones are present, around three fifths being singletons, with the ten largest covering roughly two fifths. Sequencing used cultured CD8+ T cells derived from PBMCs. Receptors were obtained from a male donor with HIV.

The V gene is TRBV27, the J gene TRBJ1-5, with 7 bases lining up with TRBD1. CDR1 is MNHEY and CDR2 is SMNVEV in the germline V gene (reference sequence). CDR3 length: 14 residues. The ends lost 8 bases at V and 4 bases at J; junction bases unmatched: 8. CDR3 DNA: TGTGCCAGCGCAAACAGGGGAAGGAATCAGCCCCAGCATTTT. This sequence encodes CASANRGRNQPQHF.

This chain uses TRBV27 with TRBJ2-7; D remains unclear. The germline V and J ends were trimmed by 2 bases and 3 bases, with 8 bases remaining between them. The CDR3 runs to 13 residues. CDR1 and CDR2 (germline): MNHEY, SMNVEV (reference sequence). The CDR3 sequence: CASSLRALYEQYF. The CDR3 bases are TGTGCCAGCAGTTTACGGGCCCTCTACGAGCAGTACTTC.

The V gene is TRBV5-1, the J gene TRBJ1-5; tentative D call: TRBD1 (5 bases). The V gene lost 4 bases and the J gene lost 0 bases, with 17 bases spanning the gap. The germline gives CDR1 SGHRS, CDR2 YFSETQ. The CDR3 loop spans 17 amino acids. CDR3 loop: CASSLTGGRDSNQPQHF. The CDR3 coding sequence is TGCGCCAGCAGCCTGACGGGGGGAAGGGATAGCAATCAGCCCCAGCATTTT.

There are a few counts of this clone. The chain joins TRBV5-1 to TRBJ2-7; 9 bases line up with TRBD1. The V segment lost 3 bases and the J segment 6 bases; nucleotides outside the gene matches: 4. Germline CDR1 is SGHRS and CDR2 is YFSETQ. CDR3 length: 13 amino acids. The CDR3 reads CASSSGTGSEQYF. The CDR3 DNA is TGCGCCAGCAGCTCAGGGACAGGGAGCGAGCAGTACTTC.

The CDR3 loop reads CASGQDGEAFF. The DNA of the CDR3 is TGTGCTAGTGGCCAGGACGGTGAAGCTTTCTTT. The chain is built from TRBV12-5 and TRBJ1-1; D not resolved. Trimming shortened V by 6 bases and J by 7 bases, and 9 bases separated the two germline ends. Germline V gene lookup returns CDR1 LGHNT and CDR2 FRNRAP. CDR3 length: 11 residues.

This chain connects TRBV10-2 to TRBJ2-7; no clear D. V lost 0 bases and J 2 bases, leaving 8 bases between the germline ends. Germline lookup yields CDR1 WSHSY and CDR2 SAAADI. The CDR3 is 14 amino acids. The CDR3 DNA sequence: TGCGCCAGCAGTGAGTCAGCCTGGCCCTACGAGCAGTACTTC. This translates into CASSESAWPYEQYF.

The genes are TRBV10-3 and TRBJ1-3; D unclear. The CDR3 covers 13 residues. Germline lookup yields CDR1 ENHRY and CDR2 SYGVKD. V lost 0 bases and J 6 bases, leaving 6 bases between the germline ends. The CDR3 DNA reads TGTGCCATCAGTGAGTCCAGGTTAAACACCATATATTTT. This encodes CAISESRLNTIYF.

The chain carries TRBV7-2 and TRBJ1-1; D uncertain. Germline values: CDR1 SGHTA, CDR2 FQGNSA. Trimming pared 3 bases from V and 6 bases from J, leaving 8 bases between. This CDR3 is built from 12 residues. CDR3 sequence: CASSLGNPEAFF. The CDR3 DNA sequence: TGTGCCAGCAGCTTGGGTAACCCTGAAGCTTTCTTT.

The genes are TRBV7-8 and TRBJ1-4; 10 bases are a match to TRBD1. The V segment lost 3 bases and the J segment 7 bases; nucleotides outside the gene matches: 5. This CDR3 is built from 15 residues. Germline V lookup: CDR1 SGHVS, CDR2 FQNEAQ. The CDR3 DNA is TGTGCCAGCAGCTTGGAGACAGGGGGCGGTGAAAAACTGTTTTTT. This gives the protein CASSLETGGGEKLFF.

V is TRBV28 and J is TRBJ2-3, with 7 bases matching TRBD1. With 2 bases clipped from V and 5 bases from J, the junction kept 4 bases outside the gene matches. This CDR3 has 14 amino acids. The V gene's germline CDR1 is MDHEN and CDR2 SYDVKM. CDR3 loop: CASSLQTGLDTQYF. For the CDR3, the DNA is TGTGCCAGCAGTTTACAGACAGGGCTAGATACGCAGTATTTT.

The gene calls are TRBV18 and TRBJ1-1; TRBD1 aligns across 7 bases. The CDR3 totals 14 residues. Germline CDR1 reads KGHSH; CDR2 reads LQKENI. V trimming: 5 bases; J trimming: 3 bases; junction bases outside the gene matches: 6. The CDR3 DNA reads as TGTGCCAGCTCAGCTCCGGGACAGTACACTGAAGCTTTCTTT. This codes for CASSAPGQYTEAFF.

V and J are TRBV9 and TRBJ1-1; D perhaps matches TRBD1 (5 bases). Trimming pared 2 bases from V and 0 bases from J, leaving 26 bases between. Germline loops: CDR1 SGDLS, CDR2 YYNGEE. This CDR3 region has 20 residues. CDR3 coding DNA: TGTGCCAGCAGCGTTTCCACCCCCGGGGCGGCAGGTAGGATGAACACTGAAGCTTTCTTT. Translating it yields CASSVSTPGAAGRMNTEAFF.

The rearrangement uses TRBV7-2 and TRBJ2-7, with TRBD1 matching 8 bases. Per germline, CDR1 SGHTA and CDR2 FQGNSA. Trimming took 4 bases from V and 3 from J; bases not matched to a gene: 8. The CDR3 contains 15 residues. CDR3: CASSSRTGIVYEQYF. The CDR3 DNA reads TGTGCCAGCAGCTCAAGGACAGGGATCGTCTACGAGCAGTACTTC.

This chain links TRBV15 with TRBJ2-7; the D gene is possibly TRBD2 (7 bases). Germline CDR1 is LNHNV and CDR2 is YYDKDF (reference sequence). The V and J ends lost 0 bases and 1 base respectively, with 19 bases between them. The CDR3 contains 18 residues. CDR3 sequence: CATSRDAGVGGASYEQYF. CDR3 bases: TGTGCCACCAGCAGAGATGCCGGCGTGGGGGGGGCTTCCTACGAGCAGTACTTC. The full variable domain, completed using reference TRBV15 and TRBJ2-7, is DAMVIQNPRYQVTQFGKPVTLSCSQTLNHNVMYWYQQKSSQAPKLLFHYYDKDFNNEADTPDNFQSRRPNTSFCFLDIRSPGLGDTAMYLCATSRDAGVGGASYEQYFGPGTRLTVT.

The CDR3 loop is CASSGDSHSPLHF. CDR3 coding DNA: TGTGCCAGCAGTGGGGACAGTCATTCACCCCTCCACTTT. This chain links TRBV2 with TRBJ1-6; 7 bases line up with TRBD1. Germline CDR1 SNHLY, CDR2 FYNNEI. The CDR3 runs 13 residues. The ends lost 4 bases at V and 8 bases at J; junction bases unmatched: 2.

In its sample, this clone was seen a few times. The chain uses TRBV2 and TRBJ2-7; TRBD2 might be the D (5 bases). CDR3 length equals 14 residues. The V gene lost 3 bases and the J gene lost 3 bases, with 12 bases spanning the gap. CDR1 is SNHLY, CDR2 FYNNEI, per germline. The DNA of the CDR3 is TGTGCCAGCAGTGACCCCGCGGGCCGCTACGAGCAGTACTTC. Translated, it gives CASSDPAGRYEQYF.